The 8 T cell receptor beta chains presented below share a single source sample, sequenced in a study of blood T cells in healthy people across ages. For the second PCR, which ran for roughly 7 to 11 cycles, a sample-barcoded 5' primer and a J-beta primer mix were used. MiXCR was run by TCRdb on the 5' RACE reads, yielding one entry per CDR3 protein. The sample shows roughly 640,000 distinct CDR3 sequences, about 30% of them seen only once. The sequencing input was blood. All receptors come from an elderly woman in good health.

This chain links TRBV15 with TRBJ1-4; no firm D call. This CDR3 region has 15 residues. Trimming took off 5 bases at V and 8 bases at J, with 18 bases between the two ends. Looked up from germline, CDR1 is LNHNV and CDR2 is YYDKDF (reference sequence). CDR3 nucleotide sequence: TGTGCCACCAGCCCCCCGGATGAACTGGGGGAAAAACTGTTTTTT. It yields the protein CATSPPDELGEKLFF.

The CDR3 loop reads CASRRQGAGGAGNTIYF. In nucleotides, the CDR3 is TGTGCCAGCAGGCGGCAAGGCGCAGGGGGCGCTGGAAACACCATATATTTT. The J gene is TRBJ1-3, the V gene TRBV6-1, with 8 bases matching TRBD1. The CDR3 is 17 amino acids. From germline, CDR1 is MNHNS and CDR2 SASEGT. V shed 6 bases and J 2 bases; nucleotides not matched to a gene: 12.

The chain couples TRBV7-2 to TRBJ2-5; 14 bases agree with TRBD2. CDR1 SGHTA and CDR2 FQGNSA come from the germline V gene. The trim removed 1 base at V and 2 bases at J, leaving 6 bases unmatched. CDR3 length: 18 residues. The CDR3 sequence: CASSLVWRLAGGQETQYF. The DNA of the CDR3 is TGTGCCAGCAGCTTAGTTTGGAGACTAGCGGGGGGGCAAGAGACCCAGTACTTC.

This clonotype has ten or more counts. The chain recombines TRBV27 with TRBJ2-7; D not certain. This CDR3 contains 13 residues. Germline V CDR1 and CDR2: MNHEY, SMNVEV (reference sequence). The V and J ends lost 6 bases and 3 bases respectively, with 12 bases between them. The CDR3, as DNA: TGTGCCAGCAGACCATTCCAGGACTACGAGCAGTACTTC. Translating it yields CASRPFQDYEQYF.

This clonotype was found many times. The chain has TRBV3-1 and TRBJ2-7, with D tentatively TRBD2 (5 bases). Trimming left V 1 base short and J 0 bases short, with 19 bases between. Germline CDR1 is LGHDT and CDR2 is YNNKEL (reference sequence). The CDR3 contains 18 residues. The CDR3 protein is CASSQGPGLGRASYEQYF. CDR3 bases: TGTGCCAGCAGCCAAGGACCAGGTCTTGGGAGAGCCTCCTACGAGCAGTACTTC.

With respect to this clonotype: A much more abundant neighbour one base away suggests this may be a read error. The chain couples TRBV29-1 to TRBJ1-1, with D uncertain. The CDR3 totals 13 residues. V lost 6 bases to trimming and J lost 1 base, with 12 bases between them. The germline V gene encodes CDR1 SQVTM and CDR2 ANQGSEA. The DNA of the CDR3 is TGCAGCGTAGCCCGGGGTGGGAACACTGAAGCTTTCTTT. Protein: CSVARGGNTEAFF.

This clonotype was seen at least ten times. This chain links TRBV5-1 with TRBJ2-7, with D uncertain. CDR1 SGHRS and CDR2 YFSETQ come from the germline V gene. CDR3 length equals 13 residues. Trimming shortened V by 5 bases and J by 7 bases, and 16 bases separated the two germline ends. CDR3 protein: CASSEEGTGEQYF. The DNA of the CDR3 is TGCGCCAGCAGTGAGGAAGGCACCGGGGAGCAGTACTTC.

This clonotype was counted a few times. The rearrangement uses TRBV6-4 and TRBJ1-4; D is uncertain. The CDR3 totals 10 residues. Germline CDR1 is MRHNA and CDR2 is SNTAGT. V lost 9 bases and J 7 bases, leaving 6 bases between the germline ends. The chain's CDR3 is CARPREKLFF. In DNA form, the CDR3 reads TGTGCCAGGCCCCGTGAAAAACTGTTTTTT.